One sample yielded the 14 T cell receptor beta chains listed below, sequenced in a study of lymphopenia after photon versus proton radiotherapy. Profiling relied on immunoSEQ multiplex PCR, and the TCRdb table lists in-frame clones only, not all of them. This sample has 150,000 to 200,000 clones, with about nine tenths found just once. Source: peripheral blood, taken from a patient treated with photon-based radiotherapy. These receptors all come from a man aged 50 to 59 with gastric cancer.

This chain connects TRBV5-7 to TRBJ1-5; D unresolved. TRBV5-7 is an ORF for which the function is uncertain. Between the trimmed V and J ends, which lost 4 bases and 0 bases, there was a span of 8 bases. This CDR3 is 14 amino acids long. In DNA form, the CDR3 reads TGTGCCAGCAGCGTTACTCATAGCAATCAGCCCCAGCATTTT. It yields the protein CASSVTHSNQPQHF.

The CDR3 coding sequence is TGTGCCAGCAGTTACGCAGGGGGCGATCAGCCCCAGCATTTT. Protein: CASSYAGGDQPQHF. The rearrangement links TRBV6-5 to TRBJ1-5, with 8 bases matching TRBD1. Germline CDR1 reads MNHEY; CDR2 reads SVGAGI. Trimming cost V 2 bases and J 5 bases; bases outside gene matches: 2. The CDR3 is 14 residues long.

The genes are TRBV29-1 and TRBJ1-1, with D hard to call. CDR1 is SQVTM, CDR2 ANQGSEA, per germline. V was shortened by 0 bases and J by 1 base, with 6 bases between the two germline ends. This CDR3 comprises 13 residues. The CDR3 region has the DNA TGCAGCGTTGAAGATTTGAGGAACACTGAAGCTTTCTTT. Residues: CSVEDLRNTEAFF.

The rearrangement joins TRBV28 to TRBJ2-5; maybe TRBD1 (5 bases). Trimming pared 4 bases from V and 5 bases from J, leaving 8 bases between. The CDR3 loop spans 12 amino acids. CDR1 and CDR2 (germline): MDHEN, SYDVKM. The chain's CDR3 is CASSSRDETQYF. The CDR3 coding sequence is TGTGCCAGCAGTTCCAGGGATGAGACCCAGTACTTC.

This clone has a handful of counts. The V gene is TRBV6-5, the J gene TRBJ1-2, with 7 nucleotides matching TRBD1. V gave up 6 bases and J gave up 2 bases; unmatched junction bases: 6. The CDR3 runs 14 residues. The germline V gene encodes CDR1 MNHEY and CDR2 SVGAGI. In DNA, the CDR3 is TGTGCCAGCAGATCCTCAGGGGGGAACTATGGCTACACCTTC. Translating it yields CASRSSGGNYGYTF.

The gene calls are TRBV18 and TRBJ2-3, with 14 bases identical to TRBD2. This CDR3 is built from 15 residues. The ends lost 6 bases at V and 8 bases at J; junction bases unmatched: 7. The germline gives CDR1 KGHSH, CDR2 LQKENI. CDR3 DNA: TGTGCCAGCTCTCGGGGACTAGCGGGAGAGGTTACGCAGTATTTT. Translated: CASSRGLAGEVTQYF.

The J gene is TRBJ2-7, the V gene TRBV11-2; D is unresolved. The germline CDR1 and CDR2 sequences are SGHAT and FQNNGV. This CDR3 has 12 residues. Trimming shortened V by 0 bases and J by 3 bases, and 3 bases separated the two germline ends. The CDR3 protein is CASSLDLYEQYF. The CDR3 DNA is TGTGCCAGCAGCTTAGATCTCTACGAGCAGTACTTC.

V and J are TRBV28 and TRBJ2-7; D ambiguous. Looked up from germline, CDR1 is MDHEN and CDR2 is SYDVKM. The CDR3 runs to 13 residues. Trimming shortened V by 2 bases and J by 7 bases, and 12 bases separated the two germline ends. CDR3 nucleotides: TGTGCCAGCAGTTTAGGCCCTATAGGAGAGCAGTACTTC. It translates to CASSLGPIGEQYF.

The rearrangement links TRBV9 to TRBJ2-1; 9 positions agree with TRBD2. This CDR3 has 15 residues. The V and J ends lost 4 bases and 6 bases, in that order; junction bases with no gene match: 8. Germline loops: CDR1 SGDLS, CDR2 YYNGEE. DNA for the CDR3: TGTGCCAGCAGCTCACTGACTAGCGGATCCAATGAGCAGTTCTTC. Protein sequence: CASSSLTSGSNEQFF.

This clone was detected only a few times. The chain has TRBV6-4 and TRBJ2-2; weak D call: TRBD2 (6 bases). The CDR3 consists of 13 residues. V lost 4 bases, J lost 8 bases, and 11 bases lay in between. Germline CDR1 reads MRHNA; CDR2 reads SNTAGT. The CDR3 DNA is TGTGCCAGCAGTGTGGAGGGCGGAGGGGAGCTGTTTTTT. Translated: CASSVEGGGELFF.

This chain uses TRBV4-1 with TRBJ1-1, with unresolved D. The CDR3 has 12 residues. The V gene lost 2 bases and the J gene lost 4 bases, with 5 bases spanning the gap. CDR1 is MGHRA, CDR2 YSYEKL, per germline. CDR3 loop: CASSQRGTEAFF. The CDR3 region has the DNA TGCGCCAGCAGCCAACGAGGCACTGAAGCTTTCTTT.

The chain combines TRBV2 with TRBJ1-1, with D unclear. V dropped 4 bases and J dropped 3 bases, with 9 bases sitting between them. The CDR3 spans 13 residues. From germline, CDR1 is SNHLY and CDR2 FYNNEI. DNA of the CDR3: TGTGCCAGCAGTGCCAGGCGAGACACTGAAGCTTTCTTT. Residues: CASSARRDTEAFF.

This chain connects TRBV5-6 to TRBJ1-3; TRBD1 is a possible D gene (5 bases). CDR1 and CDR2 from the germline V gene are SGHDT and YYEEEE. The CDR3 sequence is 16 residues long. Trimming left V 2 bases short and J 4 bases short, with 16 bases between. The CDR3 DNA follows: TGTGCCAGCAGCTTACAGGTCGGGTCCTCCGGAAACACCATATATTTT. Encoded protein: CASSLQVGSSGNTIYF.

This sequence joins TRBV19 and TRBJ2-1; TRBD2 matches 9 bases. V trimming: 4 bases; J trimming: 4 bases; junction bases outside the gene matches: 2. Per the germline V gene, CDR1 is LNHDA and CDR2 is SQIVND (reference sequence). CDR3 length equals 14 residues. CDR3 sequence: CASSSGRGYNEQFF. CDR3 nucleotide sequence: TGTGCCAGTAGTAGCGGGAGGGGTTACAATGAGCAGTTCTTC.